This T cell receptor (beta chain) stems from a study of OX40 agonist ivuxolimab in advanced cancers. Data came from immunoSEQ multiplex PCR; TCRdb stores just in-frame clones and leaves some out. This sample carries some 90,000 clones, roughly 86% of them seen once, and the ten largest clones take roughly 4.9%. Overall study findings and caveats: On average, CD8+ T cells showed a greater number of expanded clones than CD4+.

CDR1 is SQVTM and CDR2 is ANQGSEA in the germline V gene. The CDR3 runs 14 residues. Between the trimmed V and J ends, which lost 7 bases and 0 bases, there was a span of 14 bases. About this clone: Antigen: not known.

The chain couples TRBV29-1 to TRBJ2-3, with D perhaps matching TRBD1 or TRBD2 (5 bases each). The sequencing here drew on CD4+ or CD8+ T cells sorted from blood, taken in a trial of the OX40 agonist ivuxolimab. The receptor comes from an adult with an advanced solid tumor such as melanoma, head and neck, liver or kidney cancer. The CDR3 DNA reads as TGCAGCGCCCGAGGGGAATCCAGCACAGATACGCAGTATTTT. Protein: CSARGESSTDTQYF.